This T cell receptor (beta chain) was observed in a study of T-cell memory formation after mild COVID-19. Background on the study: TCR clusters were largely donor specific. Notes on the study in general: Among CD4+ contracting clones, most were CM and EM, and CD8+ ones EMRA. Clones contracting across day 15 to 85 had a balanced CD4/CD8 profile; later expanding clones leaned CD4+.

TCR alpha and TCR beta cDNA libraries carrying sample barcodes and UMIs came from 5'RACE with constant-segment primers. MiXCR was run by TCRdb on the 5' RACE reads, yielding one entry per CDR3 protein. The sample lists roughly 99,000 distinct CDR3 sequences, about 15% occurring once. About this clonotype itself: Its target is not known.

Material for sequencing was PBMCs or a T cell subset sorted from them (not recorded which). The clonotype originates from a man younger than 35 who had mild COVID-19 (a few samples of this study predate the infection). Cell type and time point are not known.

Here the CDR3 reads CASSYRVSSYNEQFF. CDR3 nucleotide sequence: TGTGCCAGCAGTTACCGCGTCAGCTCCTACAATGAGCAGTTCTTC. The chain recombines TRBV6-6 with TRBJ2-1; no clear D. CDR3 size: 15 residues. Germline V gives CDR1 MNHNY, CDR2 SVGAGI (reference sequence). V shed 2 bases and J shed 0 bases, with 8 bases lying between them.